This T cell receptor beta chain was sequenced in a study of T cell responses to AZD1222 COVID-19 vaccine. Study at large: Analyses pooled second doses at about 4 or about 12 weeks.

Findings and limits, study-wide: The donor group comprised mostly white British people and more females; the analysis possibly underestimated clonal diversity. It was only a handful of AZD1222 recipients who were seropositive at baseline. Nearly half of unique spike-specific TCRs reportedly avoided B.1.351 and B.1.1.7 mutated regions.

Germline-derived CDR1 and CDR2 are LNHDA and SQIVND (reference sequence). Between the trimmed V and J ends, which lost 4 bases and 4 bases, there was a span of 17 bases. The CDR3 runs 16 residues. Profiled with immunoSEQ multiplex PCR; TCRdb holds only in-frame clones, not every one. Seen here are 150,000 to 200,000 clones, 85% to 90% observed once, and the top ten hold under 2%. To note about this clone: The target antigen is unknown.

This specimen consisted of peripheral blood, obtained on day 0 of AZD1222 vaccination. The chain links TRBV19 to TRBJ1-3, with D tentatively TRBD1 (5 bases). The TCR was taken from an adult in good health. The DNA for the CDR3 is TGTGCCAGTAGTACCCCGGGACCCCCTCAAGGAAACACCATATATTTT. Residues: CASSTPGPPQGNTIYF.